This TCR beta chain appears in the sequencing data of a study of T cells in Graves' hyperthyroidism and ophthalmopathy. Comment on this clonotype: Its specificity is unknown.

Notes on the study in general: Researchers found most expanded thyroid clonotypes above 0.001 in blood as well. Separating ophthalmopathy from stable hyperthyroidism was achieved by a 13 V-J model.

TCR beta CDR3 regions were amplified from RNA transcripts. HTBI primers were employed in a first-round RT-PCR of the TCR CDR3. Via MiXCR, TCRdb re-called the multiplex PCR reads, giving one row per CDR3 protein. The sample has about 350,000 distinct CDR3 sequences, around 18% seen once. The CDR3 consists of 14 residues. The germline CDR1 and CDR2 sequences are MDHEN and SYDVKM. Trimming cost V 4 bases and J 5 bases, with 9 bases left between them. The TCR comes from a woman between 40 and 55 years old with Graves' ophthalmopathy. This sequence joins TRBV28 and TRBJ1-6; D is possibly TRBD1 (5 bases). Specimen: blood. CDR3 sequence (DNA): TGTGCCAGCAGTTCGGGACTGAATAATTCACCCCTCCACTTT. Its translation: CASSSGLNNSPLHF.